This TCR beta chain derives from a study of cytomegalovirus exposure and HLA in healthy donors (dated by TCRdb to 2017 to 2019). Notes on the research overall: In an earlier analysis of 550 to 750 of the donors, less than 350 Gb of sequence data and 100 million or so unique TCR beta sequences from approximately 180 million T cells were reported. In addition to the first cohort of approximately 650 subjects, a separate validation cohort of about 120 different subjects was used. Roughly 5 DR-DQ haplotypes were handled as single units for association and clustering, since linkage in the cohort was strong. Every discovery cohort repertoire had been produced on one sequencing platform. Among about 390 genotyped donors of the cohort, an average of about 240,000 unique TCR beta nucleotide sequences were sequenced per donor, around a sixth of them non-productive. The study used immunosequencing to profile the T cell repertoires of several hundred subjects and linked those repertoires to cytomegalovirus serostatus. An early release that covered roughly 600 HLA-typed donors contained 300 to 350 gigabases of sequencing data and about 93 million unique TCR sequences. A later analysis re-analyzed previously published TCR beta repertoires from 550 to 700 donors and added high-resolution HLA genotyping to study TCR occurrence patterns. An earlier analysis of 587 of the donors used high-throughput TCR beta sequencing to judge whether each TCR beta V gene segment behaved as functional or pseudogenic. The later analysis used no new phenotypic data to find candidate immune exposures, relying instead on TCR beta sequences and their occurrence across donors. Of the approximately 400 genotyped donors, approximately 81% were placed in the genetic ancestry cluster associated with self-reported Caucasian donors. The number of typed donors differed by locus: 629-630 for A, B, C, DRB1 and DQB1; 500 to 550 for DQA1; over 600 for DPA1; and about 450 for DPB1. HLA typing included class I and class II loci at four-digit resolution. High-throughput TCR immunosequencing, statistical association of individual TCRs with disease status, and machine learning were combined to predict cytomegalovirus infection status. Genome-wide SNP genotypes for about 65% of the roughly 670 donors were used in a later genetic analysis, which treated that subset as a discovery cohort. The study aimed to test whether signatures of past pathogen exposure could be identified by cataloging public T cell receptors. Donor age, sex, ethnicity and CMV serostatus were collected together with the repertoire data. Study-wide conclusions, independent of this receptor: According to a later analysis, most CMV-associated TCR beta chains appeared to be HLA-restricted, and the HLA associations seemed to be driven largely by CMV exposure. In the study, about 150 TCR beta chains were listed as associated with cytomegalovirus. While some public TCRs were present in many individuals, most TCR sequences turned up only very rarely across donors. A group of highly shared sequence variants was considered likely to be a technical artifact of the sequencing pipeline. According to a later analysis, parvovirus B19, influenza, CMV and Epstein-Barr virus appeared linked to several top co-occurrence clusters. The authors suggested that the approach could potentially be generalized to other disease states and immunological phenotypes. For the cohort, immune exposure information was limited to CMV serostatus. Presence/absence analyses assumed roughly uniform sequencing depth across donors, an assumption that may not hold. Over 15 rarely observed V segments, including chromosome 9 orphons, were excluded from the earlier analysis of a few hundred of the donors because counts were too low. Because some donors lacked HLA typing at each locus, the association tests relied only on the typed subset. The classifier was reported to diagnose cytomegalovirus status with high specificity and sensitivity in both the original cohort and the validation cohort. A further reported finding was that TCR beta sequences accurately predicted the HLA-A and HLA-B alleles for most subjects in the first cohort. A few of the identified cytomegalovirus-associated TCR beta chains were confirmed in vitro to be specific for cytomegalovirus antigens. The 87-base-pair reads could not distinguish some IMGT-functional V segments, including TRBV6-2 and TRBV6-3, so those segments were excluded. The cohort was sequenced for TCR beta chains only, and without alpha or paired-chain data the features that could be detected were limited. When HLA alleles, especially DR and DQ, strongly co-occurred, attributing TCR associations to individual alleles was difficult. Compared with the roughly 720-donor mean, donors in an Asian-associated ancestry cluster had fewer N-insertions in productive TCRs, according to a later genetic analysis. In a later analysis, HLA-associated TCR beta chains showed more clonal expansion and lower generation probabilities than non-associated chains that were equally common. In an earlier analysis of around 600 of the donors, most TCR beta V segments were observed in productive rearrangements about 87% or about 30% of the time, broadly matching IMGT annotations. In a later analysis, 16,951 TCR beta sequences were associated with specific HLA alleles at a false discovery rate of 0.05. In a later analysis, the rate of TCR association differed among HLA loci, with DRB1 alleles having the most associated TCRs and HLA-C alleles having the fewest. In a later genetic analysis, a missense DCLRE1C variant was associated with V-gene and J-gene trimming of TCR beta chains, and the association was replicated in an independent cohort. Correlated functional status among segregating V segments might reflect linkage disequilibrium, but an unknown experimental factor could not be ruled out.

The cohort consisted of 600 to 750 healthy bone marrow donors. All cohort members were sampled while nominally healthy, although unrecorded immune exposures were likely present. The donor was CMV seronegative and belonged to the group of over 300 seronegative cohort members. A peripheral blood sample was provided by each donor, and peripheral blood mononuclear cells were used for TCR beta sequencing. The Qiagen DNeasy Blood Extraction Kit was used to extract genomic DNA from the blood cell samples. Library prep was done by the immunoSEQ multiplex PCR assay. For the multiplex PCR, a mixture combining 60 forward primers for TCR Vbeta segments and 13 reverse primers for TCR Jbeta segments was used. The CDR3 region of rearranged TCR beta genes was amplified from genomic DNA with a multiplex PCR assay. The Illumina HiSeq System was used to sequence the amplified TCR beta libraries as 87-base-pair reads. The authors' analysis ran thus. A later analysis counted some 80 million unique TCR beta chains across the approximately 700 repertoires, and some 12 million of these chains were shared by at least two donors. Raw reads were error-corrected and collapsed into unique sequences by a nearest-neighbor algorithm in which closely related sequences were merged to remove PCR and sequencing errors. Alignment of CDR3 sequences to IMGT reference sequences was used to assign V, D and J gene segments. For a sequence to be retained, at least a six-nucleotide match to both a V gene segment and a J gene segment was required. A rearrangement was called productive if the CDR3 had no stop codons and remained in frame with V and J, and every other rearrangement was called non-productive. Following IMGT convention, CDR3 was defined as the stretch from the second conserved V-encoded cysteine to the conserved J-encoded phenylalanine. In an earlier analysis of around 570 of the donors, sequences lacking an unambiguous match to a single V gene segment were excluded. An earlier analysis of approximately 590 of the donors classified V segments as functional when productive rearrangements were above 56.7% and as segregating when the standard deviation between donors was above 5%. A statistical classification framework was built for diagnosing cytomegalovirus status from the catalog of TCR beta chain sequences. V and J gene assignment, in a later analysis, came from comparing TCR nucleotide sequences with IMGT/GENE-DB human TR gene sequences. The TCRdist pipeline was used in a later analysis to assign CDR3 sequences and most-parsimonious VDJ recombination scenarios. In a later analysis, every TCR beta chain was defined by the combination of its CDR3 amino acid sequence and its V-gene family, and reads without a unique V-gene family were dropped. To address suspected cross-contamination and a sequencing artifact, a later analysis removed around 600 highly shared, low-generation-probability nucleotide sequences. In a later analysis, a clonal expansion index for each public chain was calculated from normalized within-repertoire ranks of inferred template counts. A later analysis computed generation probabilities with a VDJ recombination model fitted to out-of-frame rearrangements, and checked the results against IGoR. A later analysis scored TCR-TCR, TCR-HLA and TCR-CMV co-occurrence with hypergeometric tests, applying a repertoire-size bias correction to TCR pairs. A later analysis estimated false discovery rates by permuting HLA or CMV assignments 20 times. In a later analysis, co-occurring TCRs were grouped using DBSCAN, and TCRdist sequence similarity was added for clustering within HLA-allele-positive subsets. Repertoires with fewer than 30,000 or more than 120,000 public chains were left out of co-occurrence clustering, as were five repertoires with anomalous nucleotide sharing. Drawn from immuneACCESS, this table holds only the in-frame rearrangements with V and J called that TCRdb kept. Clones are partly lost; checked studies trace under half to an unresolved V gene and leave the rest unexplained. V and J calls and clone size are given by that table; D and trimming were obtained from the DNA. Present in this sample are 100,000 to 150,000 clones, approximately 84% of which were seen just once. The ten largest clones take up approximately 3% of the sample.

This clone was observed a few times. Its target antigen remains unknown. No base quality values were provided; no much bigger clone lies one nucleotide off. From its cysteine to its phenylalanine, the CDR3 spans 16 amino acids. Here the CDR3 DNA is all that survives: 48 bases in frame from base 1. V is reduced by 3 bases and J by 4 bases, leaving a spacing of 17 bases between them. Sequences SGDLS (CDR1) and YYNGEE (CDR2) are obtained from the germline V gene. Sequenced: PBMCs. This sequence was found in a boy between 2 and 15 years old in good health and CMV-seronegative. This chain is built from TRBV9 and TRBJ1-3; TRBD1 is a weak D gene call, 6 bases matching. The base sequence is TGTGCCAGCAGCGCACCCGGGGGGGCGCTGGGAAACACCATATATTTT. Its protein is CASSAPGGALGNTIYF.